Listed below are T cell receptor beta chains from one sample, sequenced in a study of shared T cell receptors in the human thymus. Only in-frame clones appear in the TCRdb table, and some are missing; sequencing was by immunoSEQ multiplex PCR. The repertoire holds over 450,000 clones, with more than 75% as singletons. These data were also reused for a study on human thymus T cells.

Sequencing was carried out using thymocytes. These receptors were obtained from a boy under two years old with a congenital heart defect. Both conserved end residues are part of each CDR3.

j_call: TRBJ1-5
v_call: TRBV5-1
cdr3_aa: CASSLGDSSNQPQHF

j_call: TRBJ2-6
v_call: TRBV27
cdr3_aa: CASSLGGSGANVLTF

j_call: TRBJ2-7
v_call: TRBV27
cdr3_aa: CASSLSRPWHKNSYEQYF

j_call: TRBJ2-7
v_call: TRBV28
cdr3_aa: CATLRPSTGTSSYEQYF

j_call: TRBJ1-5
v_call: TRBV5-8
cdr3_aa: CASSFGEYSQPQHF

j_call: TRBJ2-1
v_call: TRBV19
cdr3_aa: CASSRLAGPNEQFF

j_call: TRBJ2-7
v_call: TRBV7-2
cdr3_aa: CASSFTRLGGFYSYEQYF

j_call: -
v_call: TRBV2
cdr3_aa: CASSVGTGQGEFYEQYF

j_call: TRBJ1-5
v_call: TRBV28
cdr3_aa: CASRPPRQGSNRPQHF

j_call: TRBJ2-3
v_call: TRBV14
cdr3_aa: CASSQDAFTDTQYF

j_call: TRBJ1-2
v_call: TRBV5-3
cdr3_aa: CARSFVLGGYTF

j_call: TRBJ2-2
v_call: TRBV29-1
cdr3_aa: CSATRDSRNTGELFF

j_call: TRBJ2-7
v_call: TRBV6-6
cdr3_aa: CASSYSGRAAHF

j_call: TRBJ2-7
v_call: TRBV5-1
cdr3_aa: CASSLVLSGRPYEQYF

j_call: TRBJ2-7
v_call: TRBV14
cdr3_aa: CASSQEGSGDRNEQYF

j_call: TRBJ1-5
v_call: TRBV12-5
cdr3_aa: CASGHSPGQGVGQPQHF

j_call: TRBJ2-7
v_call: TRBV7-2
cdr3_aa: CASSLRGPPDREQYF

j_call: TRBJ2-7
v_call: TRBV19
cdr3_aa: CASSLTETGQREQYF

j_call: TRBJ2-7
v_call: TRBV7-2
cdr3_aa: CASSLLPGQANREQYF

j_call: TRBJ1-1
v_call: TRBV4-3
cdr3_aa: CASSPGTLNTEAFF

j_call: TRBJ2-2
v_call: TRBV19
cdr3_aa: CASSIGPRYELAGGPENTGELFF

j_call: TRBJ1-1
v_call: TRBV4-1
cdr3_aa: CASSSRGREAFF

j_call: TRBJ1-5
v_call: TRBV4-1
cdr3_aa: CASSQERPGYPESQPQHF

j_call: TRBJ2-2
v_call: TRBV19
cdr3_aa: CASLTSPNTGELFF

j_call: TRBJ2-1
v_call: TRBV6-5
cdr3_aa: CASRETGTTYNEQFF

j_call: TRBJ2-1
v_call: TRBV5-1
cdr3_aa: CASSLAQSASSYNEQFF

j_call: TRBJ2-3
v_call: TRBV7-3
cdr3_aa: CASSPVGLAGVDGPDTQYF

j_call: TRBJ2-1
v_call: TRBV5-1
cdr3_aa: CASSLDGGTYNEQFF

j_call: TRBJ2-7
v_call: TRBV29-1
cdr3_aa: CSVRGVPYEQYF

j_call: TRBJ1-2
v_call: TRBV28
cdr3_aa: CASSSEGGYGYTF